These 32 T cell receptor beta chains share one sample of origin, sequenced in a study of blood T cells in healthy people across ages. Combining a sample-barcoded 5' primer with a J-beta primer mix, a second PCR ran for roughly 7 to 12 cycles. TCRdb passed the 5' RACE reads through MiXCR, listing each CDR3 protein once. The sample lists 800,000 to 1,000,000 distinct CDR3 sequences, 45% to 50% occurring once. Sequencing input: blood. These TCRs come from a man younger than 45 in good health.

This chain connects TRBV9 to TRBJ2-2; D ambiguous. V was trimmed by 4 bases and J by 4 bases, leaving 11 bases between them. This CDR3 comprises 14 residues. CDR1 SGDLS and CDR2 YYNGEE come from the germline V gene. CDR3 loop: CASSPGLSTGELFF. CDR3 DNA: TGTGCCAGCAGCCCCGGCCTGTCCACCGGGGAGCTGTTTTTT.

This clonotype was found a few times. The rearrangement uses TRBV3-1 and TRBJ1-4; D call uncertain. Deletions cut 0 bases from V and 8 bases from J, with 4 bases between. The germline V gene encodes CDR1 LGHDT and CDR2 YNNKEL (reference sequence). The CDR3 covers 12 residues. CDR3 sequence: CASSQESEKLFF. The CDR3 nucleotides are TGTGCCAGCAGCCAAGAGAGCGAAAAACTGTTTTTT.

This CDR3 is CASTGGQGLDQPQHF. The CDR3 DNA sequence: TGTGCCAGCACCGGGGGACAAGGTCTCGATCAGCCCCAGCATTTT. The chain links TRBV6-1 to TRBJ1-5, with a possible D match to TRBD1 (6 bases). Trimming took off 7 bases at V and 5 bases at J, with 18 bases between the two ends. In germline, CDR1 is MNHNS, CDR2 SASEGT. This CDR3 spans 15 amino acids.

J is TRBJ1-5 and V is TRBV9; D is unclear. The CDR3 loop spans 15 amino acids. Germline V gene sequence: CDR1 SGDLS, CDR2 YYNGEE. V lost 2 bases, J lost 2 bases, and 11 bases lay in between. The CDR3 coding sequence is TGTGCCAGCAGCGTGGGAAGCGGAGGCAATCAGCCCCAGCATTTT. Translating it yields CASSVGSGGNQPQHF.

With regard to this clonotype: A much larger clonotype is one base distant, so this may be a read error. CDR3 nucleotide sequence: TGTGCCAGCAGTCAATGGGATCAGCCCCGGCATTTT. It encodes CASSQWDQPRHF. The genes are TRBV3-1 and TRBJ1-5; no clear D. The CDR3 sequence is 12 residues long. Germline CDR1 and CDR2: LGHDT and YNNKEL (reference sequence).

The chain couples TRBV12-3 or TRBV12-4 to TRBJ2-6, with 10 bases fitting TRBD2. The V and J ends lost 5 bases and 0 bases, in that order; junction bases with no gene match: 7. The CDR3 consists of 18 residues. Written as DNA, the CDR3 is TGTGCCAGCAGTACCCTTAGCGGGGGGTTCTCTGGGGCCAACGTCCTGACTTTC. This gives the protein CASSTLSGGFSGANVLTF.

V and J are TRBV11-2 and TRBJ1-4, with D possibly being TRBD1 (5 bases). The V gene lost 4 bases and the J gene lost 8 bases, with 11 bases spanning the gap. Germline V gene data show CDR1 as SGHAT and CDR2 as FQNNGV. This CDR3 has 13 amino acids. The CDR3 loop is CASSSWDEEKLFF. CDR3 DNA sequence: TGTGCCAGCAGCTCCTGGGACGAGGAAAAACTGTTTTTT.

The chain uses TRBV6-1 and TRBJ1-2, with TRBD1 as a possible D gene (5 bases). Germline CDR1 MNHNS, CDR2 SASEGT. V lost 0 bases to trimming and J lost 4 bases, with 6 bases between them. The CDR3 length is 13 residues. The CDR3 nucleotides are TGTGCCAGCAGTGAAGCAGGGACCTATGGCTACACCTTC. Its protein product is CASSEAGTYGYTF.

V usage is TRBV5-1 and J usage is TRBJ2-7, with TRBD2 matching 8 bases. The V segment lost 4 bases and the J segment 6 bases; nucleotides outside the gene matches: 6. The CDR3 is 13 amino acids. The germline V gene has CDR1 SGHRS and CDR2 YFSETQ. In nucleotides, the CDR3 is TGCGCCAGCAGCCCCGGGGGGGTTTCCGAGCAGTACTTC. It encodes CASSPGGVSEQYF.

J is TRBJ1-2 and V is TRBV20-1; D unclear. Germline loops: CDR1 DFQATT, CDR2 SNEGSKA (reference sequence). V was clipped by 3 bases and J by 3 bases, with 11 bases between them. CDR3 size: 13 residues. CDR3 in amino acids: CSASSGLDYGYTF. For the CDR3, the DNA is TGCAGTGCTAGTTCCGGATTAGACTATGGCTACACCTTC.

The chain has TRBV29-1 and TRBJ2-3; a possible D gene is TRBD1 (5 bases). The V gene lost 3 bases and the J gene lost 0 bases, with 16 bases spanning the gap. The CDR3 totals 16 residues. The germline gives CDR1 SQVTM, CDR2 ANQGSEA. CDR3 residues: CSVEGRVGFSTDTQYF. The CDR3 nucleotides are TGCAGCGTTGAGGGCAGGGTGGGTTTCAGCACAGATACGCAGTATTTT.

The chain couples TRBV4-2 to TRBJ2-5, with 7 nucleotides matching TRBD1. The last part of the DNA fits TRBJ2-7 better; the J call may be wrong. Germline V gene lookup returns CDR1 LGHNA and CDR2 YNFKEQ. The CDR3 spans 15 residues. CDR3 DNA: TGTGCCAGCAGCCCCAACCCGGGGACAGAGAGCGAGCAGTACTTC. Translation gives CASSPNPGTESEQYF.

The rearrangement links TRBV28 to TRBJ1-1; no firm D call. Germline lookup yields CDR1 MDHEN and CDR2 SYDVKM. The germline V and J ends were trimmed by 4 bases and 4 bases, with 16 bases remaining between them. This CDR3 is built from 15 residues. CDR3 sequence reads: CASSSRTTISTEAFF. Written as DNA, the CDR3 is TGTGCCAGCAGTTCGCGCACGACAATCAGCACTGAAGCTTTCTTT.

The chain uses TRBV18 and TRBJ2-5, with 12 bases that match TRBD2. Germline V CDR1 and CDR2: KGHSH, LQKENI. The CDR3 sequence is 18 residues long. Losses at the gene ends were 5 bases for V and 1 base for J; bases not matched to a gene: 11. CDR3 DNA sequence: TGTGCCAGCTCAAGCCGACTAGCGGGGGCCCCCTTCCAAGAGACCCAGTACTTC. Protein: CASSSRLAGAPFQETQYF.

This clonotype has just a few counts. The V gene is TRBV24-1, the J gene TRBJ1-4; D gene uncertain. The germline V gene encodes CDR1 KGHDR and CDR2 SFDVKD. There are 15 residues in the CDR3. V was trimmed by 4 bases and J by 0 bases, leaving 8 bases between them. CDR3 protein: CATSDADATNEKLFF. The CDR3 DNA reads TGTGCCACCAGTGACGCGGACGCAACTAATGAAAAACTGTTTTTT.

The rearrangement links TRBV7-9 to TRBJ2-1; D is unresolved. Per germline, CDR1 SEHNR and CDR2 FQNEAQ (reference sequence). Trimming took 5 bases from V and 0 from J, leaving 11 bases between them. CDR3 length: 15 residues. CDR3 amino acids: CASSPRPISYNEQFF. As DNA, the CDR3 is TGTGCCAGCAGCCCCCGGCCAATCTCCTACAATGAGCAGTTCTTC.

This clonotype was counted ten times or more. CDR3: CATSDFGLTDGADTQYF. The CDR3 bases are TGTGCCACCAGTGATTTCGGTCTGACGGACGGTGCGGATACGCAGTATTTT. The genes are TRBV24-1 and TRBJ2-3; no reliable D call. V was clipped by 1 base and J by 6 bases, with 19 bases between them. The CDR3 loop spans 17 amino acids. Germline values: CDR1 KGHDR, CDR2 SFDVKD.

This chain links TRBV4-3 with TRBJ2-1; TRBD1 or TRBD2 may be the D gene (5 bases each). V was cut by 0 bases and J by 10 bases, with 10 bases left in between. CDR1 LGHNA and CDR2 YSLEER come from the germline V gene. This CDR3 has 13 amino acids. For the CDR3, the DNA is TGCGCCAGCAGCCAAGAAAGCTGGGACGAGCAGTTCTTC. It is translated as CASSQESWDEQFF.

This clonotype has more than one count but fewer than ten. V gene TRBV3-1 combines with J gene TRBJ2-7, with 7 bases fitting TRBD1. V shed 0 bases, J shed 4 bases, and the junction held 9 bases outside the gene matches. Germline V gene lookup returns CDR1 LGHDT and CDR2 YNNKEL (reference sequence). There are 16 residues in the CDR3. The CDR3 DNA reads TGTGCCAGCAGCCAAGATGGGGGACAGCTACAGTACGAGCAGTACTTC. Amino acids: CASSQDGGQLQYEQYF.

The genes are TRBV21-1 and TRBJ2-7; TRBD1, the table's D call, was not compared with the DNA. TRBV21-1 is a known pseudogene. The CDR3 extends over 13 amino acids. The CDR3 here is CAQPGQSAYEQYF. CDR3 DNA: TGTGCCCAACCGGGGCAGTCAGCCTACGAGCAGTACTTC.

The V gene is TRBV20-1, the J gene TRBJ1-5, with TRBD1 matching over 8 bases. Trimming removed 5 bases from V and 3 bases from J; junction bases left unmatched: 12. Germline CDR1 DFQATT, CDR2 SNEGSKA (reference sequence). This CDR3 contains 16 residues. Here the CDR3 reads CSAYVAGTGDNQPQHF. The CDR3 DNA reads TGCAGTGCTTACGTTGCCGGGACAGGTGACAATCAGCCCCAGCATTTT.

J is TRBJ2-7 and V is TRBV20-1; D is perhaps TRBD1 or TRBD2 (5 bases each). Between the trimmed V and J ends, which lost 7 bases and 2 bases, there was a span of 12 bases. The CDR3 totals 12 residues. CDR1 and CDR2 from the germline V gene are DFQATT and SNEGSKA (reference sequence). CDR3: CSGGFAPYEQYF. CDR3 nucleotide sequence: TGCAGTGGGGGGTTTGCCCCCTACGAGCAGTACTTC.

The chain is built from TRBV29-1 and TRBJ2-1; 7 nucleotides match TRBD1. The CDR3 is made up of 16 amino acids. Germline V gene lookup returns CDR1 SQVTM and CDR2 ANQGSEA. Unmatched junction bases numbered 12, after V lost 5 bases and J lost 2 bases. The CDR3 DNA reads TGCAGCGTTTCCGGGACAGCGAACCCAACCTACAATGAGCAGTTCTTC. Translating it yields CSVSGTANPTYNEQFF.

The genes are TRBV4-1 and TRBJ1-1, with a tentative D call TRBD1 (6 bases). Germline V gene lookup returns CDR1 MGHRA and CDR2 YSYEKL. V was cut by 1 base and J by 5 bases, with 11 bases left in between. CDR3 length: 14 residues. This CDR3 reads CASSQAQGRTEAFF. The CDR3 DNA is TGCGCCAGCAGCCAAGCACAGGGAAGAACTGAAGCTTTCTTT.

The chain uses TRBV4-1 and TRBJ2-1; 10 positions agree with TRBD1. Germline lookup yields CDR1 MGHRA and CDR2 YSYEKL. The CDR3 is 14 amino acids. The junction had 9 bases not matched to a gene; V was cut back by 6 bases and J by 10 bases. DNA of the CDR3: TGCGCCAGCAGACGGACAGGGGGGCTAGACGAGCAGTTCTTC. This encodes CASRRTGGLDEQFF.

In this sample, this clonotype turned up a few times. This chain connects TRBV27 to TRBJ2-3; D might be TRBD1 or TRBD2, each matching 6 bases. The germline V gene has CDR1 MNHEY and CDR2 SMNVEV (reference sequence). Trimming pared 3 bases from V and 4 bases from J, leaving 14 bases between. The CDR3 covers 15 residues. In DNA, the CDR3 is TGTGCCAGCAGTTTCCGGGACGGGGGCGCAGATACGCAGTATTTT. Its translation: CASSFRDGGADTQYF.

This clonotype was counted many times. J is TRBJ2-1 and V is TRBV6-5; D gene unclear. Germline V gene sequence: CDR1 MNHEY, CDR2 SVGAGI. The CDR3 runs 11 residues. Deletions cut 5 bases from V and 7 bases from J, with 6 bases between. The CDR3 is CASSHGNEQFF. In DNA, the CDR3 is TGTGCCAGCAGTCATGGTAATGAGCAGTTCTTC.

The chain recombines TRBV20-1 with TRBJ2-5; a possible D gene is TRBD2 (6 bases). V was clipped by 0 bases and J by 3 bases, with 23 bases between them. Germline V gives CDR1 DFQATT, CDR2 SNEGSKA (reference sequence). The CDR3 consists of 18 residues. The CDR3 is CSARDRTKQGTFEETQYF. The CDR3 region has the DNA TGCAGTGCTAGAGACCGGACTAAACAAGGGACTTTCGAAGAGACCCAGTACTTC.

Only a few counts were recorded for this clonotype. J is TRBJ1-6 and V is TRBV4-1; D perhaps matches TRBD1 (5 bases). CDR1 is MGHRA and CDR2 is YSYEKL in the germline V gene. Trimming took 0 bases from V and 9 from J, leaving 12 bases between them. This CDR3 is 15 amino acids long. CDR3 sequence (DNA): TGCGCCAGCAGCCAAGATCCCAGGGACGGTTCACCCCTCCACTTT. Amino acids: CASSQDPRDGSPLHF.

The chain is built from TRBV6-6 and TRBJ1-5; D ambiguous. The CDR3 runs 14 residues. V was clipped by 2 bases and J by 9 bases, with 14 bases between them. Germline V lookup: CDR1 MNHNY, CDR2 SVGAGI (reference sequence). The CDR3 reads CASSYRIDQVPQHF. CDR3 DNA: TGTGCCAGCAGTTACCGAATCGATCAGGTGCCCCAGCATTTT.

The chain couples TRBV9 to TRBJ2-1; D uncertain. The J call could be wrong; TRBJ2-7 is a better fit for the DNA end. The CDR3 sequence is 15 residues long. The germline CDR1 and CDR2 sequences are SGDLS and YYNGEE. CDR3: CASSVGSGGYNEQYF. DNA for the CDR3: TGTGCCAGCTCCGTAGGCTCAGGCGGCTACAATGAGCAGTACTTC.

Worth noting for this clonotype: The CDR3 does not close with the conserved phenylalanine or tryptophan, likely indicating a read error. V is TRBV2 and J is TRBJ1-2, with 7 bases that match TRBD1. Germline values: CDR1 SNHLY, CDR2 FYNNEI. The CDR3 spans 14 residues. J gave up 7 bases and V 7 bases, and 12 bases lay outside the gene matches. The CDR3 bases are TGTGCCAGCACCTCAGGGGGACCCCCGGCTGGCTACACCTTA. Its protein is CASTSGGPPAGYTL.